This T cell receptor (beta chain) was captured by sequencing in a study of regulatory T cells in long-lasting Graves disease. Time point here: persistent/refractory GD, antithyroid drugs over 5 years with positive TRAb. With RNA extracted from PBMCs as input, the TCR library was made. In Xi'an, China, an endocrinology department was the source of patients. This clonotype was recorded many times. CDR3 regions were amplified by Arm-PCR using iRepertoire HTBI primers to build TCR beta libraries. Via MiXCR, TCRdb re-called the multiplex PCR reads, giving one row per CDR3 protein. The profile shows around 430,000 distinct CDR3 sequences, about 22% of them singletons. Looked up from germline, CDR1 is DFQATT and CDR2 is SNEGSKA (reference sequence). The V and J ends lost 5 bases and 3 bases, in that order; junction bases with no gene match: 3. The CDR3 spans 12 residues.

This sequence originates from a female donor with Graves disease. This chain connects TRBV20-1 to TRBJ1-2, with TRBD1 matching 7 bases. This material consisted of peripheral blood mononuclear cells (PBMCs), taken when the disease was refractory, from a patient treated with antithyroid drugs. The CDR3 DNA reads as TGCAGTGCTCATACAGGGGACTATGGCTACACCTTC. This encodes CSAHTGDYGYTF.